This T cell receptor (beta chain) came from a study of OX40 agonist ivuxolimab in advanced cancers. Germline-derived CDR1 and CDR2 are MNHEY and SMNVEV (reference sequence). The CDR3 runs to 13 residues. With 2 bases removed from V and 5 bases from J, the gap between germline ends came to 8 bases. Profiling relied on immunoSEQ multiplex PCR, and the TCRdb table lists in-frame clones only, not all of them. The data show some 11,000 clones, with around nine tenths seen just once and about 30% held by the top ten. The chain is built from TRBV27 and TRBJ2-3, with D unresolved. The sequence came from an adult with an advanced solid tumor such as melanoma, head and neck, liver or kidney cancer. Material: CD4+ or CD8+ T cells sorted from blood, obtained in a trial of the OX40 agonist ivuxolimab. CDR3 coding DNA: TGTGCCAGCAGTTTAGTGAAGCTAGATACGCAGTATTTT. It is translated as CASSLVKLDTQYF.